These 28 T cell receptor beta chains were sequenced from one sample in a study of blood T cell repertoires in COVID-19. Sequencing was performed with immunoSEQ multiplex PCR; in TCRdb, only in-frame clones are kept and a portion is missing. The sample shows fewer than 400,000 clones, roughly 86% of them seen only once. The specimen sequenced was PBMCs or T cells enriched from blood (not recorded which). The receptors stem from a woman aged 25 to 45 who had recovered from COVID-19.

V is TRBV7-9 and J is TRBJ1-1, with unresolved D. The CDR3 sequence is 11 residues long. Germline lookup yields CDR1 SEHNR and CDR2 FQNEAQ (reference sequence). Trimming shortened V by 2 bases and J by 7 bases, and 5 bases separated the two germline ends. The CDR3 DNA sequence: TGTGCCAGCAGCTTAATCGGTGAAGCTTTCTTT. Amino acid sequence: CASSLIGEAFF.

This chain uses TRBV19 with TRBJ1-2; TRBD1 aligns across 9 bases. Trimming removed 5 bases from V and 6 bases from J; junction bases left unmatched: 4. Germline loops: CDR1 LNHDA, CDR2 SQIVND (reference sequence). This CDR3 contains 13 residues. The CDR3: CASSYRGRDGYTF. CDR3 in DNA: TGTGCCAGTAGTTACAGGGGGCGGGATGGCTACACCTTC.

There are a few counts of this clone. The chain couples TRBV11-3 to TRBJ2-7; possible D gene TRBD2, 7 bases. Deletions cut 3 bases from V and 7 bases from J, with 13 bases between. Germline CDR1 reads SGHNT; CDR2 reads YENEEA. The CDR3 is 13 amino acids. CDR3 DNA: TGTGCCAGCAGCTTCTCGGGGGGCAGTGAGCAGTACTTC. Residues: CASSFSGGSEQYF.

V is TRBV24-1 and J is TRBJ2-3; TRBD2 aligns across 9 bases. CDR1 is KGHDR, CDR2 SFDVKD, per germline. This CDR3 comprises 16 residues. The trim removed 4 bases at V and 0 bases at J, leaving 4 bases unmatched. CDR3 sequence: CATSDMGLASTDTQYF. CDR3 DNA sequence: TGTGCCACCAGTGACATGGGACTAGCCAGCACAGATACGCAGTATTTT.

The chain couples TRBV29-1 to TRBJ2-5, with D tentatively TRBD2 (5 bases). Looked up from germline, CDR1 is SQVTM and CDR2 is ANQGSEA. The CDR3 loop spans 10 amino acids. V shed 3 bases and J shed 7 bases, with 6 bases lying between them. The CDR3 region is CSVDAGTQYF. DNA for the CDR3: TGCAGCGTTGATGCGGGGACCCAGTACTTC.

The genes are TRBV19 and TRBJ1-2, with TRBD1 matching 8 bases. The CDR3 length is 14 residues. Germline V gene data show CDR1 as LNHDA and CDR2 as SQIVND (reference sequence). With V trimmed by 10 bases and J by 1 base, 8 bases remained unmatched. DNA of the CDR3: TGTGCCACCCTTCAGGACAGGGATAACTATGGCTACACCTTC. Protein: CATLQDRDNYGYTF.

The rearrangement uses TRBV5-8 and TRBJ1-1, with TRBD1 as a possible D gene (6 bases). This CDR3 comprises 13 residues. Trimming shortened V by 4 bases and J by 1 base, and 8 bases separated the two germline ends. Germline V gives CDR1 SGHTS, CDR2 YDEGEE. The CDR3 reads CASSQQGNTEAFF. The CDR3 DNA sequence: TGTGCCAGCAGCCAACAGGGGAACACTGAAGCTTTCTTT.

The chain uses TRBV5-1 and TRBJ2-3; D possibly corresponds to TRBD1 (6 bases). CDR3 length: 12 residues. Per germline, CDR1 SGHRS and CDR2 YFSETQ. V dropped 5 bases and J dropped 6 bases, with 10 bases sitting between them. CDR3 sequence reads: CASRPGEDTQYF. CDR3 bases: TGCGCCAGCAGACCAGGGGAGGATACGCAGTATTTT.

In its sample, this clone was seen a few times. The chain's CDR3 is CASRLPGQGANGYTF. Here the CDR3 DNA reads TGTGCCAGCAGACTACCGGGACAGGGGGCCAATGGCTACACCTTC. V usage is TRBV28 and J usage is TRBJ1-2; TRBD1 aligns across 12 bases. The CDR3 is 15 amino acids. Germline CDR1 MDHEN, CDR2 SYDVKM. Trimming at V came to 6 bases and at J to 6 bases, leaving 8 bases not matched to a gene.

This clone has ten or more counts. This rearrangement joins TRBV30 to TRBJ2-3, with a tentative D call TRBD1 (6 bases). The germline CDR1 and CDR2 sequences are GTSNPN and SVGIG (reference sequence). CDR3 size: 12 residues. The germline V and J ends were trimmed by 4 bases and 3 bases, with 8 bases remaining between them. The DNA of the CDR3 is TGTGCCTGGAACACAGGGACAGATACGCAGTATTTT. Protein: CAWNTGTDTQYF.

The CDR3 nucleotides read TGTGCCAGCAGCCCCCGGACTCCAATGGGTAGCGAGCAGTACTTC. Translated, it gives CASSPRTPMGSEQYF. V gene TRBV9 combines with J gene TRBJ2-7; TRBD2 might be the D (5 bases). Germline CDR1 reads SGDLS; CDR2 reads YYNGEE. V was shortened by 4 bases and J by 6 bases, with 20 bases between the two germline ends. CDR3 size: 15 residues.

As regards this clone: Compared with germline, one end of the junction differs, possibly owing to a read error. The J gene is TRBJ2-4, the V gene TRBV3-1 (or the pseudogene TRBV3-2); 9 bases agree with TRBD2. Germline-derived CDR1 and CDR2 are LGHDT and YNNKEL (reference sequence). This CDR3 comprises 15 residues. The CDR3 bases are TGTGCCAGCAGCCAAGTCCCTTTGGCGGGAGGGCCTCAAGACTTC. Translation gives CASSQVPLAGGPQDF.

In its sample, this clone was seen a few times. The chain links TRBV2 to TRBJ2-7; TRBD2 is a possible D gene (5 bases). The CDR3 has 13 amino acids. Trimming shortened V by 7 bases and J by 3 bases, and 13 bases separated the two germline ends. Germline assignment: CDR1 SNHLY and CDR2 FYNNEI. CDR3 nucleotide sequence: TGTGCCAGCACTGAGAGCGGAATCTACGAGCAGTACTTC. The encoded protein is CASTESGIYEQYF.

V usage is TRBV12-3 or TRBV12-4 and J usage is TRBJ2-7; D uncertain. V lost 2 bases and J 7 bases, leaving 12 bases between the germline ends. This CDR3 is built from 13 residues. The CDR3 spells CASSLYSLLEQYF. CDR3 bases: TGTGCCAGCAGTTTATATAGCCTACTTGAGCAGTACTTC.

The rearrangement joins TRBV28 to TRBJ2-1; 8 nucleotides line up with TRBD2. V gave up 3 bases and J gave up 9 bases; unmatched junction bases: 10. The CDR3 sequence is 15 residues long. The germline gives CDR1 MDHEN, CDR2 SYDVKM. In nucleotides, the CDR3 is TGTGCCAGCAGTTTTGGCGCGGGGGGCTTGGGTGAGCAGTTCTTC. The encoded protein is CASSFGAGGLGEQFF.

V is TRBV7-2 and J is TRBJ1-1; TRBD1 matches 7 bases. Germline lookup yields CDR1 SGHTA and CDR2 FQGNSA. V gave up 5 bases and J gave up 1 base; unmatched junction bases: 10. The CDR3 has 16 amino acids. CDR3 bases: TGTGCCAGCAGCCAGGGTTTAGGGACAGAGAACACTGAAGCTTTCTTT. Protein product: CASSQGLGTENTEAFF.

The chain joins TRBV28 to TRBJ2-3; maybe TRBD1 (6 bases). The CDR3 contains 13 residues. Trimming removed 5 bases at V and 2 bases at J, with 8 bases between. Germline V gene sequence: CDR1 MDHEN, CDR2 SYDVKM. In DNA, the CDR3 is TGTGCCAGCAGTAGGACAGACACAGATACGCAGTATTTT. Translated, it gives CASSRTDTDTQYF. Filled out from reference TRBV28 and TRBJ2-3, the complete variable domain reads DVKVTQSSRYLVKRTGEKVFLECVQDMDHENMFWYRQDPGLGLRLIYFSYDVKMKEKGDIPEGYSVSREKKERFSLILESASTNQTSMYLCASSRTDTDTQYFGPGTRLTVL.

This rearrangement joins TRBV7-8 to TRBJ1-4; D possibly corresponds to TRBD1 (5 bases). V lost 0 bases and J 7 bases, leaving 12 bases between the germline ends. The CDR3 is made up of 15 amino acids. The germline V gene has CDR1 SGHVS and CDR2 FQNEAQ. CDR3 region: CASSLAWQGGEKLFF. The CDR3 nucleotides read TGTGCCAGCAGCTTAGCGTGGCAGGGCGGTGAAAAACTGTTTTTT.

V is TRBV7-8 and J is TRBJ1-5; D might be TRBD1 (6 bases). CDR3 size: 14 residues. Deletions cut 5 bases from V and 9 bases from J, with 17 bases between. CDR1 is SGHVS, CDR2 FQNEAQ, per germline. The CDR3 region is CASSPLRGTSPQHF. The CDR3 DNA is TGTGCCAGCAGCCCACTTAGGGGGACATCGCCCCAGCATTTT. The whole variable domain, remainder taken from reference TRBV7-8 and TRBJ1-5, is GAGVSQSPRYKVAKRGQDVALRCDPISGHVSLFWYQQALGQGPEFLTYFQNEAQLDKSGLPSDRFFAERPEGSVSTLKIQRTQQEDSAVYLCASSPLRGTSPQHFGDGTRLSIL.

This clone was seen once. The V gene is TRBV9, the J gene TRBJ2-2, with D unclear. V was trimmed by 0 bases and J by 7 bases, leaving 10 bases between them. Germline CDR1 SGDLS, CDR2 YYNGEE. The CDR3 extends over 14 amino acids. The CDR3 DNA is TGTGCCAGCAGCGTAGATTTATTTGTCGGGGAGCTGTTTTTT. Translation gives CASSVDLFVGELFF. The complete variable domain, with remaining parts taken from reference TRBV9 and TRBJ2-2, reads DSGVTQTPKHLITATGQRVTLRCSPRSGDLSVYWYQQSLDQGLQFLIQYYNGEERAKGNILERFSAQQFPDLHSELNLSSLELGDSALYFCASSVDLFVGELFFGEGSRLTVL.

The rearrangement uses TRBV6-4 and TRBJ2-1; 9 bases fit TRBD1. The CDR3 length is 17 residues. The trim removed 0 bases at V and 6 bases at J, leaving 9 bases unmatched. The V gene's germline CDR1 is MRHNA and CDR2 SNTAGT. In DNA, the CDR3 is TGTGCCAGCAGTGACTCCCGGGGGACAGGGTCGGGCAATGAGCAGTTCTTC. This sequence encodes CASSDSRGTGSGNEQFF.

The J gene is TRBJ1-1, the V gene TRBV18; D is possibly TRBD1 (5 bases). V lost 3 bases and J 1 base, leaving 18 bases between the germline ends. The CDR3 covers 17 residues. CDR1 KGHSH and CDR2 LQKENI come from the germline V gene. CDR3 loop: CASSPEDPRGKNTEAFF. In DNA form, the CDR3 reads TGTGCCAGCTCACCTGAGGATCCCCGGGGGAAGAACACTGAAGCTTTCTTT.

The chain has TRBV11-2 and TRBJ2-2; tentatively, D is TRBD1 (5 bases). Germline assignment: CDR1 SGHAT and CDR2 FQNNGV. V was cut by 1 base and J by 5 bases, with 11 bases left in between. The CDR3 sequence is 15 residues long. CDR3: CASSLVRKGTGELFF. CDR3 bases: TGTGCCAGCAGCTTAGTCAGGAAGGGGACCGGGGAGCTGTTTTTT.

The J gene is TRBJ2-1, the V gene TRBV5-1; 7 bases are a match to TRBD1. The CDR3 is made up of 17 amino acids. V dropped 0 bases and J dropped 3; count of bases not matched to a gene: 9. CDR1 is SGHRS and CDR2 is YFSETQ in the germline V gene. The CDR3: CASSLEGADKYYNEQFF. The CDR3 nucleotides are TGCGCCAGCAGCTTGGAGGGGGCTGATAAATACTACAATGAGCAGTTCTTC. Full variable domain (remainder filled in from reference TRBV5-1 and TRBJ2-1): KAGVTQTPRYLIKTRGQQVTLSCSPISGHRSVSWYQQTPGQGLQFLFEYFSETQRNKGNFPGRFSGRQFSNSRSEMNVSTLELGDSALYLCASSLEGADKYYNEQFFGPGTRLTVL.

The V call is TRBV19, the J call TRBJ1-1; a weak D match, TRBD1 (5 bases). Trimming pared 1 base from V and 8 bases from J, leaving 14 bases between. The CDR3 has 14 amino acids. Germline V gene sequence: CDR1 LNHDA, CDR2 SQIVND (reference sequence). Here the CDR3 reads CASSIVGGHSEAFF. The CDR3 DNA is TGTGCCAGTAGTATAGTAGGCGGACATTCCGAAGCTTTCTTT.

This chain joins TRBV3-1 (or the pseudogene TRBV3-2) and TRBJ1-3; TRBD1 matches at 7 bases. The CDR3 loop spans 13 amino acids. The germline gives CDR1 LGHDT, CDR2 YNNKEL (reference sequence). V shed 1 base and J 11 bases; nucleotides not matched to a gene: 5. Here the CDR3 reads CASSQGGQGAIYF. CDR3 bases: TGTGCCAGCAGCCAAGGAGGCCAGGGGGCCATATATTTT.

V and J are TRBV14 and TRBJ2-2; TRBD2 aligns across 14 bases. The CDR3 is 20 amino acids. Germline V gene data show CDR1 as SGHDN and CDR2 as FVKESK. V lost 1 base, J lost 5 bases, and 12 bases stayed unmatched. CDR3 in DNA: TGTGCCAGCAGCCAAGGGGGACTAGCGGGAGTGGTCCAGGGTACCGGGGAGCTGTTTTTT. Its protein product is CASSQGGLAGVVQGTGELFF.

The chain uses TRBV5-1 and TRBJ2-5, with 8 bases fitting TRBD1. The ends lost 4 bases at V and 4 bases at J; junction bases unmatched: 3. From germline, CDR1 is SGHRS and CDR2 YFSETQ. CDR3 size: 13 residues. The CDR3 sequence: CASSPGQVETQYF. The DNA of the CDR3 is TGCGCCAGCAGCCCGGGACAGGTAGAGACCCAGTACTTC.